This T cell receptor beta chain was retrieved from a study of blood T cell repertoires in COVID-19. Study-level background: COVID-19 samples, acute and convalescent, were from the United States, Italy and Spain.

Some clones are missing from TCRdb's copy, which holds only in-frame ones; the method was immunoSEQ multiplex PCR. The sample lists around 140,000 clones; 88% were seen once. In its sample, this clone was seen a few times. J was trimmed by 0 bases and V by 7 bases; bases with no gene match: 6. Germline CDR1 reads SGHRS; CDR2 reads YFSETQ. This CDR3 region has 16 residues. This clonotype was sampled from a man between 65 and 79 years old with acute or convalescent COVID-19. The sample taken for sequencing was peripheral blood. The rearrangement links TRBV5-1 to TRBJ1-4; TRBD1 matches 10 bases. The CDR3 DNA follows: TGCGCCAGCTCCAGGACAGGGGGAACAACTAATGAAAAACTGTTTTTT. This codes for CASSRTGGTTNEKLFF. Filled out from reference TRBV5-1 and TRBJ1-4, the complete variable domain reads KAGVTQTPRYLIKTRGQQVTLSCSPISGHRSVSWYQQTPGQGLQFLFEYFSETQRNKGNFPGRFSGRQFSNSRSEMNVSTLELGDSALYLCASSRTGGTTNEKLFFGSGTQLSVL.